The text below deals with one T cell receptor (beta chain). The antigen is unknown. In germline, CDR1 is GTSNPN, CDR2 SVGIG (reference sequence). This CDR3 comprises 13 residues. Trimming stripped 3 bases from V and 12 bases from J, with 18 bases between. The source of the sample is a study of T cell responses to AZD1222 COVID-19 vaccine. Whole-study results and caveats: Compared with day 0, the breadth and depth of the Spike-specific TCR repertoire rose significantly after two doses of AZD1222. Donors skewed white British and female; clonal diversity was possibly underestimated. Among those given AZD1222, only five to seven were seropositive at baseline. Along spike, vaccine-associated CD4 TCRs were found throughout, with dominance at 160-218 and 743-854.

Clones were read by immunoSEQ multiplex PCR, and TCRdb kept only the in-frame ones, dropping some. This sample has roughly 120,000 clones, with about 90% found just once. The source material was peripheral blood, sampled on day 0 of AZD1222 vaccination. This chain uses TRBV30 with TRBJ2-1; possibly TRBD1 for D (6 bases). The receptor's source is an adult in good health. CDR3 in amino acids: CAWRHRVRSGQFF. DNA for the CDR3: TGTGCCTGGAGACACAGGGTGCGATCTGGGCAGTTCTTC.